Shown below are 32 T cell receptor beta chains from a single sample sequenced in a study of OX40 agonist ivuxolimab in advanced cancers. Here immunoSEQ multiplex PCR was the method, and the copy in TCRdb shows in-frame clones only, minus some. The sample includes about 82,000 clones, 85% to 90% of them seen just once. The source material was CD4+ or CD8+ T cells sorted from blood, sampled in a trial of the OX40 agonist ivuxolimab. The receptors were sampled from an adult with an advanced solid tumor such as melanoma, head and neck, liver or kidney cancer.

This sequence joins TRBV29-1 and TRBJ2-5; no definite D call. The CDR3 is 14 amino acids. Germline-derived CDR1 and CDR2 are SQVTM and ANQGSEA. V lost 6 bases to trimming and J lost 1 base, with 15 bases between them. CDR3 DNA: TGCAGCGTCCTCAAGCGACCCCTCCAAGAGACCCAGTACTTC. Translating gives CSVLKRPLQETQYF.

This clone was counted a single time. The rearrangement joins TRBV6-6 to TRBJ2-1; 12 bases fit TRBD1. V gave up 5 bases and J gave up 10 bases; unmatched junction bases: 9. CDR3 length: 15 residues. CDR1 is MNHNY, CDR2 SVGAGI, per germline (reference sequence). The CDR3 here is CASSRPGQGAREQFF. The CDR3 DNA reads TGTGCCAGCAGTCGACCGGGACAGGGGGCGCGAGAGCAGTTCTTC.

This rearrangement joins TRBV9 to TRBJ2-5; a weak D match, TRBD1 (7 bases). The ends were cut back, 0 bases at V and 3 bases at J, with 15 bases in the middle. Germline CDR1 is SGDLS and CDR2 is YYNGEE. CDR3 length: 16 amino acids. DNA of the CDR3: TGTGCCAGCAGCGTAGCCAACAGGGGAGGAGAAGAGACCCAGTACTTC. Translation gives CASSVANRGGEETQYF.

The CDR3 sequence: CASSLEGLAGARSYF. CDR3 nucleotides: TGTGCCAGCAGCTTAGAGGGACTAGCGGGGGCCCGTTCCTACTTC. The V and J genes are TRBV11-1 and TRBJ2-5, with 14 bases aligning to TRBD2. Germline-derived CDR1 and CDR2 are SGHAT and FQDESV (reference sequence). The CDR3 runs 15 residues. The V and J ends lost 1 base and 14 bases, in that order; junction bases with no gene match: 9.

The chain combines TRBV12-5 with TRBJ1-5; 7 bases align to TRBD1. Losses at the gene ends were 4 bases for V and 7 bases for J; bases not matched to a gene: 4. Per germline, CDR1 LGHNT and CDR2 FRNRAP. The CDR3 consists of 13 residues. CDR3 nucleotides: TGTGCTAGTGGTTACGGACAGGAACAGCCCCAGCATTTT. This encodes CASGYGQEQPQHF.

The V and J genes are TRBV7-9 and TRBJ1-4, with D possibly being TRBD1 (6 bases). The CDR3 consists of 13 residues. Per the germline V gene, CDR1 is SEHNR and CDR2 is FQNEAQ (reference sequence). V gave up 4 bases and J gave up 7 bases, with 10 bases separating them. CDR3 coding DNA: TGTGCCAGCAGCTCCCGACAGGCTGAAAAACTGTTTTTT. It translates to CASSSRQAEKLFF.

The CDR3 bases are TGCGCCCCTATCATGGACAGGGGGCAAGAGACCCAGTACTTC. Translating it yields CAPIMDRGQETQYF. The V gene is TRBV10-2, the J gene TRBJ2-5, with TRBD1 matching over 10 bases. Germline CDR1 WSHSY, CDR2 SAAADI. This CDR3 comprises 14 residues. The trim removed 11 bases at V and 2 bases at J, leaving 8 bases unmatched.

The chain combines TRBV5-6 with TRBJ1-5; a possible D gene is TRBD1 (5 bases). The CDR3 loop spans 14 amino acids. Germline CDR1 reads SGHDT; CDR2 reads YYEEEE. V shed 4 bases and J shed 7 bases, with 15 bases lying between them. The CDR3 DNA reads TGTGCCAGCAGCCCAGGGTATTCGGAGCAGCCCCAGCATTTT. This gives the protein CASSPGYSEQPQHF.

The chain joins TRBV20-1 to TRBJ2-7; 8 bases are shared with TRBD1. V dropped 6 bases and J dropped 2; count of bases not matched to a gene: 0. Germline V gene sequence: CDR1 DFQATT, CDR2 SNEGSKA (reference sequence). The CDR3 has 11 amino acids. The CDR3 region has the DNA TGCAGTGCCAGGGGGCCCTACGAGCAGTACTTC. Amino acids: CSARGPYEQYF.

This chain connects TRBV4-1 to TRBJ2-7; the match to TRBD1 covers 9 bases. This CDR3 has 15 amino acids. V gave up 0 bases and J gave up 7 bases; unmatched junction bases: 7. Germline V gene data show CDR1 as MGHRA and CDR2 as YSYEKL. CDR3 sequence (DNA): TGCGCCAGCAGCCAAGATGGGACAGGGTCGTGGGAGCAGTACTTC. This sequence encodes CASSQDGTGSWEQYF.

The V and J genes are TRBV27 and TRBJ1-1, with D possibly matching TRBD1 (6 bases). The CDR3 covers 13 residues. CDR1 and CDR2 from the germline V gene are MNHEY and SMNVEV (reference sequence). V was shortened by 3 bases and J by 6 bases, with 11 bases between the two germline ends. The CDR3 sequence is CASSFPGAAEAFF. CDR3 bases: TGTGCCAGCAGTTTCCCGGGGGCGGCTGAAGCTTTCTTT.

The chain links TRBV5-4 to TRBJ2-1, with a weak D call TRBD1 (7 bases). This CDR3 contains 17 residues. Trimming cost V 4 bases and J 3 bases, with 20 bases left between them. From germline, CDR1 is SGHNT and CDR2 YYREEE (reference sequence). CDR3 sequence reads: CASSPQGGSSNYNEQFF. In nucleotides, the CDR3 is TGTGCCAGCAGCCCCCAGGGGGGTTCAAGCAACTACAATGAGCAGTTCTTC.

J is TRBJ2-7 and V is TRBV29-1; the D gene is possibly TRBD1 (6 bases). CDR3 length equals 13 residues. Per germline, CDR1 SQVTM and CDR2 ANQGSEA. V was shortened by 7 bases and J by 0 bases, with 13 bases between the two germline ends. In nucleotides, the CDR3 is TGCAGCGCTAAACAGGGTAGCTCCTACGAGCAGTACTTC. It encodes CSAKQGSSYEQYF.

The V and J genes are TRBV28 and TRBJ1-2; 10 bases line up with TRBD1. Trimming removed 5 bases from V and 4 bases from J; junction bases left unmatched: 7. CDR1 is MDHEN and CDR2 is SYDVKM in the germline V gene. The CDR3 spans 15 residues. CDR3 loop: CASSRRDRGGYGYTF. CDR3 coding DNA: TGTGCCAGCAGTAGAAGGGACAGGGGAGGCTATGGCTACACCTTC.

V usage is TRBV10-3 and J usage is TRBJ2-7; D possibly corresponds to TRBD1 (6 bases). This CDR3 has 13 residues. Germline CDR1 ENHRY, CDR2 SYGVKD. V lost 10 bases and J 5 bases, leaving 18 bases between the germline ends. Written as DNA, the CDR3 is TGTGCCAGCACCAGGGGAACGGAGGACGAGCAGTACTTC. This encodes CASTRGTEDEQYF.

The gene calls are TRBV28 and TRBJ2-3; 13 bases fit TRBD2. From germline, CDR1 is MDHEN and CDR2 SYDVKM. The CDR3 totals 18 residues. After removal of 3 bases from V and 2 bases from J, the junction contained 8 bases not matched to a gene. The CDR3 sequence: CASSLSTGLAGNTDTQYF. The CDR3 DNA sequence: TGTGCCAGCAGTTTGAGTACGGGACTAGCGGGAAACACAGATACGCAGTATTTT.

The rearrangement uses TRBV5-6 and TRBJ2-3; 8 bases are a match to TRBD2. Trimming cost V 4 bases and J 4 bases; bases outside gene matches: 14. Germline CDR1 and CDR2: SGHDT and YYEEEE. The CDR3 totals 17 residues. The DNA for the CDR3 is TGTGCCAGCAGCAGGGATCTACGGGGGGGCCACGCAGATACGCAGTATTTT. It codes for CASSRDLRGGHADTQYF.

The CDR3 spells CASSPDRNSPLHF. The CDR3 DNA reads TGTGCCAGCAGCCCCGACAGGAATTCACCCCTCCACTTT. V is TRBV4-2 and J is TRBJ1-6; D may be TRBD1 (6 bases). The V gene lost 4 bases and the J gene lost 7 bases, with 8 bases spanning the gap. There are 13 residues in the CDR3. Germline-derived CDR1 and CDR2 are LGHNA and YNFKEQ.

CDR3 DNA: TGTGCCAGCAGCCAAGGGACCCAGGGGCGGGATGGCTACACCTTC. Its protein is CASSQGTQGRDGYTF. V gene TRBV4-2 combines with J gene TRBJ1-2; D may be TRBD1 (6 bases). Trimming took 1 base from V and 6 from J, leaving 15 bases between them. The CDR3 length is 15 residues. Germline values: CDR1 LGHNA, CDR2 YNFKEQ.

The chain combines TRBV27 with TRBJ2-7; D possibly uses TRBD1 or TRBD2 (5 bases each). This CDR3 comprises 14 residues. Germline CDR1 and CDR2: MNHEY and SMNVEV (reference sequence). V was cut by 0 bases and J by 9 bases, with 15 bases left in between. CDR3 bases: TGTGCCAGCAGTTTATCCCCCCCGGGACGGATGCAGTACTTC. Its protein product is CASSLSPPGRMQYF.

The CDR3 bases are TGTGCCAGCACTAGGACTAGCGGGGGCTACGAGCAGTACTTC. This sequence encodes CASTRTSGGYEQYF. V and J are TRBV6-1 and TRBJ2-7; 13 bases are a match to TRBD2. Trimming cost V 7 bases and J 3 bases; bases outside gene matches: 3. The length of the CDR3 is 14 residues. CDR1 is MNHNS and CDR2 is SASEGT in the germline V gene.

The DNA for the CDR3 is TGCGCCAGCAGCTTGGAGGCTAGCGCAGTCACAGATACGCAGTATTTT. It encodes CASSLEASAVTDTQYF. V gene TRBV5-1 combines with J gene TRBJ2-3, with D perhaps matching TRBD2 (6 bases). Germline CDR1 SGHRS, CDR2 YFSETQ. V lost 0 bases, J lost 2 bases, and 13 bases lay in between. CDR3 size: 16 residues.

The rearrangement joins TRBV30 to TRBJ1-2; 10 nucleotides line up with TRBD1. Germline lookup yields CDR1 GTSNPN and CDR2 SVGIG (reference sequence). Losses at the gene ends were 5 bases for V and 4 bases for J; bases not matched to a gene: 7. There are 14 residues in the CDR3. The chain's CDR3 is CAWGTGARVYGYTF. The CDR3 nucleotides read TGTGCCTGGGGGACAGGGGCTCGCGTCTATGGCTACACCTTC.

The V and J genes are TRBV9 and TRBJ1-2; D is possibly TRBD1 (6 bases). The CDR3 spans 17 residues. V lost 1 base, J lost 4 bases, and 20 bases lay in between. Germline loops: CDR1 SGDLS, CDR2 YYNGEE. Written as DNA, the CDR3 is TGTGCCAGCAGCGTATCGAATACAGGGATGGAAGGCTATGGCTACACCTTC. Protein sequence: CASSVSNTGMEGYGYTF.

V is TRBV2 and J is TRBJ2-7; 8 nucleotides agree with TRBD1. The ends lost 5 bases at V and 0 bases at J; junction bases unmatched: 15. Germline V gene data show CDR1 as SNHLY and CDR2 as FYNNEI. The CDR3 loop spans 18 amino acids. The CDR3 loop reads CASSSPRRQGPTSYEQYF. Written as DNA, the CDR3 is TGTGCCAGCAGTTCCCCCCGAAGACAGGGGCCCACCTCCTACGAGCAGTACTTC.

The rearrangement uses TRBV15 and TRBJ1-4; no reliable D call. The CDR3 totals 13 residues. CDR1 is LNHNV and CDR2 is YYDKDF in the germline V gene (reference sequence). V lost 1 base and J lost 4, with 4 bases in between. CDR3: CATSRGLNEKLFF. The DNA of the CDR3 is TGTGCCACCAGCAGAGGGCTTAATGAAAAACTGTTTTTT.

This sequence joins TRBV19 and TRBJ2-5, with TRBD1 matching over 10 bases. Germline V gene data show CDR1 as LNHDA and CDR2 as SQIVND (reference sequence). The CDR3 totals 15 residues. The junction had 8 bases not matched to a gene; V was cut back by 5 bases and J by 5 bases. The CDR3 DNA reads TGTGCCAGTAGTCTAGGGACAGGGGTGGGGGAGACCCAGTACTTC. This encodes CASSLGTGVGETQYF.

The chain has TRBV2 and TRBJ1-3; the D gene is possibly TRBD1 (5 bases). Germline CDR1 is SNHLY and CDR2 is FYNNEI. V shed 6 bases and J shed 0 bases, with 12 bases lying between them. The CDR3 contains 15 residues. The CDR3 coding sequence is TGTGCCAGCAGCGGGGCCCCCGACTCTGGAAACACCATATATTTT. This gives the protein CASSGAPDSGNTIYF.

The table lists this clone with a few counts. The CDR3 here is CASTRDRGDYGYTF. CDR3 DNA: TGTGCCAGCACCCGGGACAGGGGAGACTATGGCTACACCTTC. The rearrangement uses TRBV6-1 and TRBJ1-2; 10 bases line up with TRBD1. Germline-derived CDR1 and CDR2 are MNHNS and SASEGT. Trimming at V came to 7 bases and at J to 3 bases, leaving 5 bases not matched to a gene. The CDR3 contains 14 residues.

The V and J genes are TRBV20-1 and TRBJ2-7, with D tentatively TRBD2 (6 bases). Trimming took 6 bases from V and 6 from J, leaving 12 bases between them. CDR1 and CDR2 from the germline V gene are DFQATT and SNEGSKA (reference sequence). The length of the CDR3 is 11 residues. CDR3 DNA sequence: TGCAGTGCACCGGGAGTTTTCGAGCAGTACTTC. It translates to CSAPGVFEQYF.

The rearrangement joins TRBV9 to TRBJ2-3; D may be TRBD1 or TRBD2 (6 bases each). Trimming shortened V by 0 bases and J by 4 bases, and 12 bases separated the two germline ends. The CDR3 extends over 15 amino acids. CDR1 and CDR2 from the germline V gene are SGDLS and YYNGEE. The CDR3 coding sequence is TGTGCCAGCAGCGTAGTGTCTGGGGGGCCAGATACGCAGTATTTT. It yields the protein CASSVVSGGPDTQYF.

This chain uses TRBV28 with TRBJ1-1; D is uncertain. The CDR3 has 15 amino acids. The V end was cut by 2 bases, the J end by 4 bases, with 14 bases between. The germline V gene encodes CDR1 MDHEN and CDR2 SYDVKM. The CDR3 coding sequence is TGTGCCAGCAGTTTAAAACGGCAGCCGAGCACTGAAGCTTTCTTT. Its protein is CASSLKRQPSTEAFF.